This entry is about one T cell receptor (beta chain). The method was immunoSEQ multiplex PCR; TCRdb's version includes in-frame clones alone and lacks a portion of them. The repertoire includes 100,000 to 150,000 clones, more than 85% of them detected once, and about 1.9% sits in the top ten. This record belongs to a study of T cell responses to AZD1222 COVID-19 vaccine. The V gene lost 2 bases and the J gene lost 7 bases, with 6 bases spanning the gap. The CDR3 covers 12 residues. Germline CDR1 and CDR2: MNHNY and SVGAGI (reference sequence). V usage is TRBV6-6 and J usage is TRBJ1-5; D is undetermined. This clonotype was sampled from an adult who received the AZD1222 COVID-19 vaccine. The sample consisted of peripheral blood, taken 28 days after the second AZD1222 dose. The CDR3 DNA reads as TGTGCCAGCAGTTACGACGGACAGCCCCAGCATTTT. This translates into CASSYDGQPQHF.